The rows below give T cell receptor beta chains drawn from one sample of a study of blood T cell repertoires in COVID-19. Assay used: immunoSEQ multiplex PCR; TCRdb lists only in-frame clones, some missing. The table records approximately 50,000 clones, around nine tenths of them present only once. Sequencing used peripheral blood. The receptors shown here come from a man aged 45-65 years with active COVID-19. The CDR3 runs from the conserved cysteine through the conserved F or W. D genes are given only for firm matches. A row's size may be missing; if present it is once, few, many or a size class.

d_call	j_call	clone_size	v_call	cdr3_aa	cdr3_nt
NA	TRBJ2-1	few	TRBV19	CASSAFSIVEEQFF	TGTGCCAGTAGTGCATTCTCAATTGTCGAGGAGCAGTTCTTC
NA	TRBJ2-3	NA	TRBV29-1	CSVDQGSDTQYF	TGCAGCGTAGACCAGGGGTCGGATACGCAGTATTTT
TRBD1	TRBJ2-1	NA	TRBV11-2	CASSLGSRDRGFSYNEQFF	TGTGCCAGCAGCTTAGGAAGCCGGGACAGGGGATTCTCCTACAATGAGCAGTTCTTC
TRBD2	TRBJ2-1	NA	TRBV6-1	CASSEKTSGGPNEQFF	TGTGCCAGCAGTGAAAAGACTAGCGGGGGGCCCAATGAGCAGTTCTTC
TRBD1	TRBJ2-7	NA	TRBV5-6	CASTPGGTYEQYF	TGTGCCAGCACCCCAGGGGGCACCTACGAGCAGTACTTC
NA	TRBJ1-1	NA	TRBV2	CASSGFSGNTEAFF	TGTGCCAGCAGTGGGTTTTCGGGGAACACTGAAGCTTTCTTT
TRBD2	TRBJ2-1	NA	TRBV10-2	CASSASGLAGDAGSYNEQFF	TGCGCCAGCAGTGCCAGCGGACTAGCGGGGGATGCGGGGTCTTACAATGAGCAGTTCTTC
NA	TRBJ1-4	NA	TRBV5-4	CASSLASGEGEKLFF	TGTGCCAGCAGCTTGGCCTCGGGGGAAGGTGAAAAACTGTTTTTT
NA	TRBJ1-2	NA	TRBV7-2	CASSWYRVEGYTF	TGTGCCAGCAGTTGGTACAGGGTTGAGGGCTACACCTTC
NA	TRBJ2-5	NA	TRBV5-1	CASTLAGKETQYF	TGCGCCAGCACTCTTGCGGGAAAAGAGACCCAGTACTTC
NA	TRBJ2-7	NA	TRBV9	CASSVDSWGEQYF	TGTGCCAGCAGCGTGGACAGCTGGGGCGAGCAGTACTTC
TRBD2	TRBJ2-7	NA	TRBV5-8	CASSFREGPYEQYF	TGTGCCAGCAGCTTTCGGGAGGGCCCGTACGAGCAGTACTTC
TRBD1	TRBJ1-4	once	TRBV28	CASSTGQSRDEKLFF	TGTGCCAGCAGCACGGGACAGTCCAGGGATGAAAAACTGTTTTTT
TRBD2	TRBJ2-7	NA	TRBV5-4	CASSLGGLAAYEQYF	TGTGCCAGCAGCTTGGGCGGACTAGCGGCCTACGAGCAGTACTTC
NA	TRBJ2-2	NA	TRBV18	CASRRRVGTGELFF	TGTGCCAGCAGACGGAGGGTAGGCACCGGGGAGCTGTTTTTT
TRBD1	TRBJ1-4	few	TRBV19	CASSSGQPGNEKLFF	TGTGCCAGTAGTTCGGGACAGCCGGGTAATGAAAAACTGTTTTTT
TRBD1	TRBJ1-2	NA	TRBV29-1	CSGSRGSHYTF	TGCAGTGGTTCCAGGGGGAGTCACTACACCTTC
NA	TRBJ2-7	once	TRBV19	CASSESGRTNYEQYF	TGTGCCAGTAGTGAATCCGGGAGAACAAACTACGAGCAGTACTTC
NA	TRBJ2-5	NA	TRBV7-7	CASSQKDAGAGETQYF	TGTGCCAGCAGCCAAAAAGATGCGGGGGCGGGAGAGACCCAGTACTTC
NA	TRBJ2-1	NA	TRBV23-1	CASSHTGGDQQYNEQFF	TGCGCCAGCAGTCATACAGGGGGGGACCAGCAATACAATGAGCAGTTCTTC
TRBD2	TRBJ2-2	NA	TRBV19	CASSQLAGGRTGELFF	TGTGCCAGTAGCCAACTAGCGGGAGGACGCACCGGGGAGCTGTTTTTT
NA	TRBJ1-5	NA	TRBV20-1	CSASLGAGQPQHF	TGCAGTGCTAGTTTGGGGGCAGGGCAGCCCCAGCATTTT
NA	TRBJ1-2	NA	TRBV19	CASIRESTGHLNYGYTF	TGTGCCAGTATCCGGGAATCGACGGGACACCTTAACTATGGCTACACCTTC
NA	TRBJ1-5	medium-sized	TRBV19	CASSIEWLGPIGQPQHF	TGTGCCAGTAGTATAGAGTGGCTGGGCCCCATAGGACAGCCCCAGCATTTT
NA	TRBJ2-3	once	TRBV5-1	CASSSPRGIDPDTQYF	TGCGCCAGCAGCTCCCCACGGGGGATTGATCCAGATACGCAGTATTTT
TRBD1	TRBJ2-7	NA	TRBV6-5	CASSYSGTDYEQYF	TGTGCCAGCAGTTACTCCGGGACAGACTACGAGCAGTACTTC
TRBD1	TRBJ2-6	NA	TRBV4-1	CASSQPKDRTSGANVLTF	TGCGCCAGCAGCCAACCGAAGGACAGGACCTCTGGGGCCAACGTCCTGACTTTC
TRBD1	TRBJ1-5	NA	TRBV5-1	CASSLTGDQPQHF	TGCGCCAGCAGCCTGACAGGGGATCAGCCCCAGCATTTT
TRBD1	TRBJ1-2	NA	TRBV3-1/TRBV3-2	CASRPLGTGPGYTF	TGTGCCAGCAGACCTCTTGGGACAGGGCCTGGCTACACCTTC
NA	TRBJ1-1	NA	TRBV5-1	CASSSRDGRGRNTEAFF	TGCGCCAGCAGCTCACGGGACGGACGGGGGAGGAACACTGAAGCTTTCTTT
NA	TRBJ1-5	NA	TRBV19	CASSTRQGSNQPQHF	TGTGCCAGTAGTACTAGGCAGGGTAGCAATCAGCCCCAGCATTTT
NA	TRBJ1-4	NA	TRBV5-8	CASSSLRGTGTNEKLFF	TGTGCCAGCTCCTCCTTAAGGGGTACTGGGACTAATGAAAAACTGTTTTTT
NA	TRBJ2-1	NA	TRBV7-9	CASSPTTTSYNEQFF	TGTGCCAGCAGCCCAACAACCACCTCCTACAATGAGCAGTTCTTC
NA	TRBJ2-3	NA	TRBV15	CATRLRGGPTDTQYF	TGTGCCACCAGACTTAGGGGGGGGCCCACAGATACGCAGTATTTT
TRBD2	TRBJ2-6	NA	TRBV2	CASLREGTGANVLTF	TGTGCCAGCCTCAGGGAGGGAACTGGGGCCAACGTCCTGACTTTC
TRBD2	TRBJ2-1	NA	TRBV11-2	CASSLGAGGPNEQFF	TGTGCCAGCAGCTTAGGAGCGGGGGGGCCAAATGAGCAGTTCTTC
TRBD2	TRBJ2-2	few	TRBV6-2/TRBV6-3	CASSLAGGYNGELFF	TGTGCCAGCAGTCTAGCGGGAGGGTATAACGGGGAGCTGTTTTTT
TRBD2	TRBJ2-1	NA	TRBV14	CASSPPGLAGGEQFF	TGTGCCAGCAGCCCACCGGGACTAGCAGGAGGTGAGCAGTTCTTC
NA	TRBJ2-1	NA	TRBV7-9	CASSPGTRLDEQFF	TGTGCCAGCAGCCCGGGGACAAGGCTCGATGAGCAGTTCTTC
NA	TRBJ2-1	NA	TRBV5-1	CASSLELGVYNEQFF	TGCGCCAGCAGCTTGGAATTGGGAGTCTACAATGAGCAGTTCTTC
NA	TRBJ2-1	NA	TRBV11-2	CASSLDALLPGSYNEQFF	TGTGCCAGCAGCTTAGATGCCCTTCTACCCGGCTCCTACAATGAGCAGTTCTTC
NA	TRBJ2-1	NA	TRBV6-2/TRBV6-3	CASSYSGLYNEQFF	TGTGCCAGCAGTTACTCGGGCCTCTACAATGAGCAGTTCTTC
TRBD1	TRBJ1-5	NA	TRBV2	CASSGTGKNQPQHF	TGTGCCAGTTCCGGGACAGGGAAGAATCAGCCCCAGCATTTT
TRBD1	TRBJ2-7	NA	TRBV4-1	CASSQDRDRGNYEQYF	TGCGCCAGCAGCCAAGACCGGGACAGGGGAAACTACGAGCAGTACTTC
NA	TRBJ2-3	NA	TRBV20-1	CSVSAPDTQYF	TGCAGTGTGAGCGCCCCAGATACGCAGTATTTT
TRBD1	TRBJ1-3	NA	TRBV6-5	CASSRQGQSGNTIYF	TGTGCCAGCAGCAGACAGGGCCAATCTGGAAACACCATATATTTT